This is a list of T cell receptor beta chains from one sample in a study of blood T cell repertoires in COVID-19. TCRdb keeps only in-frame clones here, not all; method: immunoSEQ multiplex PCR. The sample gives some 300,000 clones, over 80% of which show up once; around 4% is in the top ten. Specimen: peripheral blood. Every receptor here comes from a woman aged 45-65 years with active or convalescent COVID-19. Both conserved end residues are part of each CDR3. Each record gives: D gene, CDR3 length, V gene, clone size, J gene, CDR3 protein. D genes are given only for firm matches. Size is omitted from some rows. Given values are once, few, many or a class for expanded clones.

TRBD2	16	TRBV4-2	.	TRBJ2-1	CASSQEPGGPVGEQFF
.	12	TRBV7-9	.	TRBJ1-1	CASSQVGGSVFF
TRBD1	16	TRBV6-1	.	TRBJ1-6	CASSDITGAHNSPLHF
TRBD1	15	TRBV6-5	.	TRBJ1-1	CASSYQTTGETEAFF
TRBD1	16	TRBV5-1	once	TRBJ2-5	CASSPRAGQGEETQYF
.	12	TRBV28	.	TRBJ2-1	CASRHRDNEQFF
TRBD1	13	TRBV30	.	TRBJ1-2	CAWTYRGPDGYTF
TRBD2	17	TRBV7-6	medium-sized	TRBJ2-7	CASSLDGTSGGYYEQYF
.	13	TRBV19	.	TRBJ1-1	CASRQGANTEAFF
TRBD2	17	TRBV7-9	.	TRBJ2-7	CASSFGPSGRISYEQYF
TRBD2	14	TRBV30	.	TRBJ2-3	CAWSKVAGEDTQYF
.	13	TRBV2	few	TRBJ1-4	CASTPGPEGKLFF
TRBD1	23	TRBV28	.	TRBJ2-7	CASSLGRWGFRDSALLLRVRQYF
.	11	TRBV29-1	once	TRBJ2-1	CSGGQGYEQFF
.	14	TRBV2	.	TRBJ1-3	CASSGQISGNTIYF
.	13	TRBV7-8	.	TRBJ1-4	CASSFTREEKLFF